The clone carrying this TCR beta chain was detected only once. Antigen specificity is unknown. For blood RNA, unsorted whole blood served as the source, and germline DNA was extracted too. Patients had chronic HBV infection and were treatment-naive. In advance of surgery, 4 to 4.5 milliliters of peripheral blood were collected. The data belong to a study of tumor-infiltrating lymphocytes in primary liver carcinoma. From about 0.45 ug total RNA, TCR beta cDNA was generated with a primer in the constant region. Employing slightly modified ARM-PCR, three nested multiplex PCR rounds were run, and these gave rise to the TCR beta libraries. Investigators reported that the first two PCR rounds, at 10 cycles each, used TRBV1-TRBV30 forward primers with a C-beta reverse primer. TCRdb reprocessed the multiplex PCR reads via MiXCR and lists one record per CDR3 protein. Altogether 300,000 to 350,000 distinct CDR3 sequences are present, 45% to 70% being singletons, with the ten largest covering over 15%.

Findings and limits, study-wide: Tumor-adjacent and tumor-blood pairs shared less of their repertoires than tumor region pairs shared.

The CDR3 runs to 12 residues. Germline lookup yields CDR1 MNHNY and CDR2 SVGAGI (reference sequence). Between the trimmed V and J ends, which lost 5 bases and 12 bases, there was a span of 16 bases. This clonotype originated in a woman aged 25 to 39 with primary liver carcinoma and hepatitis B virus infection. Sequencing was performed on peripheral blood. The chain employs TRBV6-6 and TRBJ1-2; D is undetermined. The CDR3 nucleotides are TGTGCCAGCAGTGCTAGGTCCTCCGGTGACACCTTC. It yields the protein CASSARSSGDTF.